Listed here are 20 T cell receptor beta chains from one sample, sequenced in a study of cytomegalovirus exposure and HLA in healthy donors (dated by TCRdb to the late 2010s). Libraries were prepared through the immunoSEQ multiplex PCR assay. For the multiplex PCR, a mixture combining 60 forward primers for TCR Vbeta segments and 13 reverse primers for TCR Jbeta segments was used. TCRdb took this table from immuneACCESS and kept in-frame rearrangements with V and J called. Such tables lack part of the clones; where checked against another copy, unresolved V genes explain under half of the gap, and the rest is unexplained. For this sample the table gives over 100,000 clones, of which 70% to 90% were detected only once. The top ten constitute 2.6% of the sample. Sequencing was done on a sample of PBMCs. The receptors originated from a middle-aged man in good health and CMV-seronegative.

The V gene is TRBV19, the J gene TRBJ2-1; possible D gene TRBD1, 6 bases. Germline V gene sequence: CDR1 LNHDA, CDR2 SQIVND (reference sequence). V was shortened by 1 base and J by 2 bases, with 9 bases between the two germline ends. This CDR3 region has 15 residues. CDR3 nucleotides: TGTGCCAGTAGTATAGCCGGGACACCCTACAATGAGCAGTTCTTC. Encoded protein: CASSIAGTPYNEQFF. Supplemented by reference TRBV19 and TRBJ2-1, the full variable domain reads DGGITQSPKYLFRKEGQNVTLSCEQNLNHDAMYWYRQDPGQGLRLIYYSQIVNDFQKGDIAEGYSVSREKKESFPLTVTSAQKNPTAFYLCASSIAGTPYNEQFFGPGTRLTVL.

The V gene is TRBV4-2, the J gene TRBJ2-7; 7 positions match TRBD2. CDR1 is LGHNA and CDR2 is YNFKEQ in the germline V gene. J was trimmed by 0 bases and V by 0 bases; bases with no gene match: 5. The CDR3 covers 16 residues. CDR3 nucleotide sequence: TGTGCCAGCAGCCAAGAAAGGCTAGCGGCCTCCTACGAGCAGTACTTC. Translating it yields CASSQERLAASYEQYF.

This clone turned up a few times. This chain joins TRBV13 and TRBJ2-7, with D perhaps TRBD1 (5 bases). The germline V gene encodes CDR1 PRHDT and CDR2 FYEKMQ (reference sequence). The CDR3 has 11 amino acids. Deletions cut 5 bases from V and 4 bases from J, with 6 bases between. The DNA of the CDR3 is TGTGCCAGCAGCCGACAGTACGAGCAGTACTTC. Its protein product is CASSRQYEQYF.

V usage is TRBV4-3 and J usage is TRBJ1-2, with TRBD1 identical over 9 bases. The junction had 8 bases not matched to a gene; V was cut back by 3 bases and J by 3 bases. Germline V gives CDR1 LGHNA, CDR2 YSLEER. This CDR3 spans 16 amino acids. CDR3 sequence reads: CASSHSPGQGDYGYTF. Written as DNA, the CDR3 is TGCGCCAGCAGCCATTCTCCGGGACAGGGAGACTATGGCTACACCTTC.

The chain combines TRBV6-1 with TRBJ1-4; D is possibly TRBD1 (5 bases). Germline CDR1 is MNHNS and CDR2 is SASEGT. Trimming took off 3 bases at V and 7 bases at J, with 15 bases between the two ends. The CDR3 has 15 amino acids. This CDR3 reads CASSDFQGSSEKLFF. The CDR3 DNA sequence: TGTGCCAGCAGTGATTTCCAGGGTAGTAGTGAAAAACTGTTTTTT.

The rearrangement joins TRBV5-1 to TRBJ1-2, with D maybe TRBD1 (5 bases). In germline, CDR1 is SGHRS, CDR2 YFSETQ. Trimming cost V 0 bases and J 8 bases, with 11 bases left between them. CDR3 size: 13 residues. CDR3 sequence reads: CASSLDQGWGYTF. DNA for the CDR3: TGCGCCAGCAGCTTGGATCAGGGCTGGGGCTACACCTTC.

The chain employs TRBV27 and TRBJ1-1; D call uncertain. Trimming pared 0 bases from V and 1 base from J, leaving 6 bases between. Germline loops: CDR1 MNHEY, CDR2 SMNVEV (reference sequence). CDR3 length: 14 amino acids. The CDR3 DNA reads TGTGCCAGCAGTTTATCGAGTGGGAACACTGAAGCTTTCTTT. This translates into CASSLSSGNTEAFF.

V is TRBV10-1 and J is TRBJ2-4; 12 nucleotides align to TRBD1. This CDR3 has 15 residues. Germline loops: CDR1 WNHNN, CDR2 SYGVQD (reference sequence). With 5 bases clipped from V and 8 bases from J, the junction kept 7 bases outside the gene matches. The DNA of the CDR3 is TGCGCCAGCAGTTCGGGGACAGGGGGCAGGGACATTCAGTACTTC. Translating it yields CASSSGTGGRDIQYF.

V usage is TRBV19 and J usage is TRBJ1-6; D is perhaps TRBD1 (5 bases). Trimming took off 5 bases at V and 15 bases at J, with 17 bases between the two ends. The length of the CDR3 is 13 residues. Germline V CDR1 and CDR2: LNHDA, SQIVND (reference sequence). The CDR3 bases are TGTGCCAGTAGTCCGCAGACGGTGGGGCTCCTCCACTTT. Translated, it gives CASSPQTVGLLHF.

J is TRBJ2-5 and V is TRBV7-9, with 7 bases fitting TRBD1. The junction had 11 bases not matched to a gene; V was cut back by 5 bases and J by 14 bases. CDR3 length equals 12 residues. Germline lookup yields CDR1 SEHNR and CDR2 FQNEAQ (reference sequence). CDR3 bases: TGTGCCAGCAGCCCTTTCGAGGGGGCCCCTTACTTC. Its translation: CASSPFEGAPYF.

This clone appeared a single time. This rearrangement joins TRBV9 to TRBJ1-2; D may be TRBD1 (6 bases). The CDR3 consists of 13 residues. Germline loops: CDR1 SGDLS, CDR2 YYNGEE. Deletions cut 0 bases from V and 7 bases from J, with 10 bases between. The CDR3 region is CASSVGGGSGYTF. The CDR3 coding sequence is TGTGCCAGCAGCGTAGGAGGGGGAAGTGGCTACACCTTC.

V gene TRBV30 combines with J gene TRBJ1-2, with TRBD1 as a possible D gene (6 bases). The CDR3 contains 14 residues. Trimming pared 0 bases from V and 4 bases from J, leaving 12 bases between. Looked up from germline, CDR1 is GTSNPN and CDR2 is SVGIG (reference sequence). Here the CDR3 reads CAWSVGQFFYGYTF. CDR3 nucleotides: TGTGCCTGGAGTGTTGGACAGTTCTTCTATGGCTACACCTTC.

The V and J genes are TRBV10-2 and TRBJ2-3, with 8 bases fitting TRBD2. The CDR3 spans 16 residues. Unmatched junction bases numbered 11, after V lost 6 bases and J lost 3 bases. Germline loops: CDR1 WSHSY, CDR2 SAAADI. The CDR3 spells CASSPLMGLGTDTQYF. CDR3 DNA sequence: TGCGCCAGCAGCCCACTTATGGGACTAGGTACAGATACGCAGTATTTT.

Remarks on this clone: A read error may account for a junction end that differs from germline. Here the CDR3 reads CACRDRGDPHYGYTF. The CDR3 DNA sequence: TGCGCCTGCAGGGACAGGGGGGATCCGCACTATGGCTACACCTTC. The V and J genes are TRBV10-2 and TRBJ1-2; 11 bases line up with TRBD1. This CDR3 has 15 residues. Germline V lookup: CDR1 WSHSY, CDR2 SAAADI.

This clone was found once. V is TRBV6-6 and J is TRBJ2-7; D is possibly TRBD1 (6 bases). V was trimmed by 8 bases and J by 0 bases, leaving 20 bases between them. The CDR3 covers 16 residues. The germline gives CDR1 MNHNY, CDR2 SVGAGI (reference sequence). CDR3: CASLAGAVLSSYEQYF. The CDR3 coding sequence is TGTGCCAGCCTCGCAGGGGCCGTCCTGAGCTCCTACGAGCAGTACTTC.

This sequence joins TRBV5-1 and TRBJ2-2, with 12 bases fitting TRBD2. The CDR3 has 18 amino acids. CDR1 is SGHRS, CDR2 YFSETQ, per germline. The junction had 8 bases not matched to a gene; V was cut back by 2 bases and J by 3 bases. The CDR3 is CASSLLTSGGRDTGELFF. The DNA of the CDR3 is TGCGCCAGCAGCTTATTAACTAGCGGGGGGCGGGACACCGGGGAGCTGTTTTTT.

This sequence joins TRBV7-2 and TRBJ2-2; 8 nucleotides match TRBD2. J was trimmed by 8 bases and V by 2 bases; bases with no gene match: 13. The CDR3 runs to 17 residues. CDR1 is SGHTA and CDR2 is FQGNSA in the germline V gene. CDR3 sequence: CASSLFGGGNQRGELFF. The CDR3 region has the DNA TGTGCCAGCAGCTTATTTGGCGGGGGGAATCAAAGGGGGGAGCTGTTTTTT.

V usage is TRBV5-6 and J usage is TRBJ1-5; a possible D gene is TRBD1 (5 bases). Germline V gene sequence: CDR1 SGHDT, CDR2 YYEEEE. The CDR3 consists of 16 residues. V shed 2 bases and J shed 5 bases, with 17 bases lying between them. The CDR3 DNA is TGTGCCAGCAGCTTAGGTGGACAAGGAAGGGATCAGCCCCAGCATTTT. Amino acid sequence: CASSLGGQGRDQPQHF.

CDR3 protein: CASSVGQFRGYGYTF. The CDR3 DNA is TGTGCCAGCAGCGTCGGTCAATTTCGGGGCTATGGCTACACCTTC. This chain joins TRBV9 and TRBJ1-2, with D unresolved. V lost 2 bases to trimming and J lost 4 bases, with 15 bases between them. This CDR3 contains 15 residues. Germline V gene lookup returns CDR1 SGDLS and CDR2 YYNGEE.

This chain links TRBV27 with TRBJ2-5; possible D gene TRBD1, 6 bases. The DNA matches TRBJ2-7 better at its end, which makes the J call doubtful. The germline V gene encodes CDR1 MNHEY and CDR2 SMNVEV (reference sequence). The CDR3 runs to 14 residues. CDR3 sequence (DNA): TGTGCCAGCAGGGGGGCCGGGACATTTTACGAGCAGTACTTC. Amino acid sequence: CASRGAGTFYEQYF.